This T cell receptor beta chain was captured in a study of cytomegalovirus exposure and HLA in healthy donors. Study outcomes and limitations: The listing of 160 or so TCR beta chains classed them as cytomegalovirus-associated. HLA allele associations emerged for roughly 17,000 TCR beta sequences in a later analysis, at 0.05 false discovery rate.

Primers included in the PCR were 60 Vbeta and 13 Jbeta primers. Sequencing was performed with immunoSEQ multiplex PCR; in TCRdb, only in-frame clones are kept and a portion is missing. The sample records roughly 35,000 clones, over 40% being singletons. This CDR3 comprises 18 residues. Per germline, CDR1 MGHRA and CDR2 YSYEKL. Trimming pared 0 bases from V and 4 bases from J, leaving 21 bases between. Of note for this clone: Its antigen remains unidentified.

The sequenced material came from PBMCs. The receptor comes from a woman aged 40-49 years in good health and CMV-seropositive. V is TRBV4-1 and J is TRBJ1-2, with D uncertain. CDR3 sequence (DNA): TGCGCCAGCAGCCAAGATCTGGGCGCGAGGAAGCTAGCCTATGGCTACACCTTC. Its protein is CASSQDLGARKLAYGYTF.